The sequence of this T cell receptor beta chain was determined in a study of blood T cell repertoires in COVID-19. Turning to the study itself: The cDNA or gDNA used as material had been derived from T cells, B-cell-depleted T cells, or PBMCs.

V lost 3 bases to trimming and J lost 4 bases, with 14 bases between them. Looked up from germline, CDR1 is SGHRS and CDR2 is YFSETQ. The CDR3 extends over 14 amino acids. Sequenced by immunoSEQ multiplex PCR; TCRdb stores in-frame clones only, minus some. The sample lists 55,000 to 95,000 clones, roughly four fifths seen once, with approximately 20% in the top ten. The receptor was derived from a woman aged 70 to 79 with acute or convalescent COVID-19. V gene TRBV5-1 combines with J gene TRBJ2-7; perhaps TRBD1 as D (5 bases). The source material was peripheral blood. In nucleotides, the CDR3 is TGCGCCAGCAGCTCCCTCACAGGTCGGTACGAGCAGTACTTC. Translated: CASSSLTGRYEQYF.